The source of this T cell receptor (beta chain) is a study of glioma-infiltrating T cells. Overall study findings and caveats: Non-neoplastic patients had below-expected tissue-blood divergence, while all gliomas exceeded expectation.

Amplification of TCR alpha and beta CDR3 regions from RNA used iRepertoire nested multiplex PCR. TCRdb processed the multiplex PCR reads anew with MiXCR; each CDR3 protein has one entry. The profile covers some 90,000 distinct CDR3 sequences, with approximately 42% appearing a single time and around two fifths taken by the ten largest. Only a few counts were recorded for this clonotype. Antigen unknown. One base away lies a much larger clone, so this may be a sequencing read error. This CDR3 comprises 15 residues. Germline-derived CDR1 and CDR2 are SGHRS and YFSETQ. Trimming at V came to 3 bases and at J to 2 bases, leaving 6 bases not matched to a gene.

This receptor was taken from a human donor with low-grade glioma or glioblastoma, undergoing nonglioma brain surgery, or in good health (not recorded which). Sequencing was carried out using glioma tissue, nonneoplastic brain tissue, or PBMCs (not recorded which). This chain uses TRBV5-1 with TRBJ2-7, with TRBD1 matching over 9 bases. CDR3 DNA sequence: TGCGCCAGCAGCTCCCGGACAGGGGCTCCCTACGAGCAGTACTTC. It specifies CASSSRTGAPYEQYF.